The 5 T cell receptor beta chains in this list originate from one sample, sequenced in a study of CD8 T cells in ankylosing spondylitis. Study-level results: Seemingly characteristic of ankylosing spondylitis blood was a TCR beta motif consisting of about 8 highly homologous variants.

TCRdb re-called the 5' RACE reads with MiXCR, one entry per CDR3 protein. The profile shows around 770,000 distinct CDR3 sequences, approximately 12% of them singletons. Their target antigens are unknown. The sample comprised blood, either unsorted or a sorted T cell fraction (not recorded which). These receptors came from a male donor with ankylosing spondylitis.

This clonotype was picked up a small number of times. This chain uses TRBV29-1 with TRBJ2-3; TRBD2 is a possible D gene (6 bases). With 8 bases removed from V and 1 base from J, the gap between germline ends came to 13 bases. Germline V gives CDR1 SQVTM, CDR2 ANQGSEA. This CDR3 comprises 13 residues. CDR3 in DNA: TGCAGCCCCGCCGTAGCGGGCACAGATACGCAGTATTTT. It specifies CSPAVAGTDTQYF.

This clonotype has more than one count but fewer than ten. The chain employs TRBV4-3 and TRBJ1-1, with D unclear. Germline V CDR1 and CDR2: LGHNA, YSLEER. The CDR3 sequence is 17 residues long. The V end was cut by 0 bases, the J end by 2 bases, with 16 bases between. CDR3 region: CASSQDPPWHSNTEAFF. CDR3 DNA sequence: TGCGCCAGCAGCCAAGACCCCCCTTGGCATAGCAACACTGAAGCTTTCTTT.

This clonotype has just a few counts. The J gene is TRBJ2-3, the V gene TRBV20-1; TRBD2 matches at 8 bases. With 5 bases clipped from V and 6 bases from J, the junction kept 7 bases outside the gene matches. The CDR3 is 13 amino acids. In germline, CDR1 is DFQATT, CDR2 SNEGSKA (reference sequence). This CDR3 reads CSALQRGTDTQYF. The DNA for the CDR3 is TGCAGTGCTCTCCAGCGGGGGACGGATACGCAGTATTTT.

The CDR3, as DNA: TGTGCCAGCAGTGACCGGACAGGGAATGGCTACACCTTC. Translated, it gives CASSDRTGNGYTF. The genes are TRBV6-1 and TRBJ1-2; 8 nucleotides line up with TRBD1. Trimming removed 3 bases from V and 6 bases from J; junction bases left unmatched: 3. Germline V gene sequence: CDR1 MNHNS, CDR2 SASEGT. This CDR3 region has 13 residues.

The chain is built from TRBV7-2 and TRBJ2-5; the match to TRBD2 covers 8 bases. The V and J ends lost 4 bases and 5 bases, in that order; junction bases with no gene match: 6. The germline gives CDR1 SGHTA, CDR2 FQGNSA. The CDR3 runs 14 residues. For the CDR3, the DNA is TGTGCCAGCAGCTCAGCGGGAGCTCGTGAGACCCAGTACTTC. Protein product: CASSSAGARETQYF.